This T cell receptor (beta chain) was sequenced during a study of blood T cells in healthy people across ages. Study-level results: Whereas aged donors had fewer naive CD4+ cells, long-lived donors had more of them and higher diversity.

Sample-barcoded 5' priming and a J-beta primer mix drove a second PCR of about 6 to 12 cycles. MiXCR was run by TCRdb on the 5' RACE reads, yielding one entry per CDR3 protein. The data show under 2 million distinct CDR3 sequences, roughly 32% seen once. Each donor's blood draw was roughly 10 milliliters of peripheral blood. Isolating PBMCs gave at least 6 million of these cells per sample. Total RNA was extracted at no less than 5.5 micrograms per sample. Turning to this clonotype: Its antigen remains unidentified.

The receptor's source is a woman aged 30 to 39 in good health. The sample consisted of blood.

CDR3 bases: TGCGCCAGCAGCTCGTCTCATGTAGCGGGAGAGGAAGAGCAGTTCTTC. Its translation is CASSSSHVAGEEEQFF. The chain uses TRBV5-1 and TRBJ2-1; 9 bases agree with TRBD2. The germline V gene encodes CDR1 SGHRS and CDR2 YFSETQ. Trimming cost V 3 bases and J 10 bases; bases outside gene matches: 14. The CDR3 runs 16 residues.